The 8 T cell receptor beta chains presented below share a single source sample, sequenced in a study of T-cell memory formation after mild COVID-19. Each CDR3 protein is one row after TCRdb ran MiXCR on the 5' RACE reads. The repertoire holds 400,000 to 500,000 distinct CDR3 sequences, with about 20% as singletons. What was sequenced was PBMCs or a T cell subset sorted from them (not recorded which). Every receptor here comes from a man between 18 and 29 years old who had mild COVID-19 (a few samples of this study predate the infection). Cell type and time point are not known.

Comment on this clonotype: One base away lies a much larger clone, so this may be a sequencing read error. CDR3 amino acids: CASTVWGGWDTGELFF. The DNA for the CDR3 is TGTGCCAGCACGGTCTGGGGAGGATGGGACACCGGGGAGCTGTTTTTT. This rearrangement joins TRBV12-3 or TRBV12-4 to TRBJ2-2, with D perhaps matching TRBD2 (6 bases). The CDR3 totals 16 residues. The V end was cut by 7 bases, the J end by 3 bases, with 18 bases between.

There are many counts of this clonotype. The V and J genes are TRBV6-5 and TRBJ2-7, with D hard to call. Per the germline V gene, CDR1 is MNHEY and CDR2 is SVGAGI. V was trimmed by 2 bases and J by 1 base, leaving 6 bases between them. The CDR3 contains 13 residues. CDR3 nucleotide sequence: TGTGCCAGCAGTTACAGCCAGTCCTACGAGCAGTACTTC. Translated: CASSYSQSYEQYF.

This clonotype has at least ten counts. The genes are TRBV4-1 and TRBJ2-2; possibly TRBD1 for D (6 bases). The CDR3 has 15 residues. Trimming shortened V by 3 bases and J by 1 base, and 9 bases separated the two germline ends. CDR1 is MGHRA, CDR2 YSYEKL, per germline. The CDR3 is CASSQGAKNTGELFF. In DNA form, the CDR3 reads TGCGCCAGCAGCCAGGGGGCTAAGAACACCGGGGAGCTGTTTTTT.

V usage is TRBV15 and J usage is TRBJ2-1, with D possibly being TRBD2 (6 bases). The CDR3 is 15 residues long. V was pared by 2 bases and J by 7 bases, with 15 bases between. CDR1 is LNHNV and CDR2 is YYDKDF in the germline V gene (reference sequence). CDR3 amino acids: CATSRIGGSGNEQFF. CDR3 DNA sequence: TGTGCCACCAGCAGAATCGGGGGATCCGGGAATGAGCAGTTCTTC. The variable domain in full, completed from reference TRBV15 and TRBJ2-1, reads DAMVIQNPRYQVTQFGKPVTLSCSQTLNHNVMYWYQQKSSQAPKLLFHYYDKDFNNEADTPDNFQSRRPNTSFCFLDIRSPGLGDTAMYLCATSRIGGSGNEQFFGPGTRLTVL.

V gene TRBV10-3 combines with J gene TRBJ2-7; perhaps TRBD2 as D (5 bases). The germline V gene encodes CDR1 ENHRY and CDR2 SYGVKD. The CDR3 spans 13 residues. V gave up 7 bases and J gave up 2 bases, with 12 bases separating them. CDR3 sequence reads: CAITPAGAYEQYF. The DNA for the CDR3 is TGTGCCATCACCCCGGCGGGCGCCTACGAGCAGTACTTC.

The chain employs TRBV25-1 and TRBJ2-7; unclear D gene. This CDR3 is 12 amino acids long. Trimming stripped 3 bases from V and 4 bases from J, with 7 bases between. Germline CDR1 and CDR2: MGHDK and SYGVNS. CDR3 sequence: CASSDWSYEQYF. CDR3 DNA: TGTGCCAGCAGTGACTGGTCATACGAGCAGTACTTC.

At least ten counts were recorded for this clonotype. The rearrangement joins TRBV6-2 or TRBV6-3 to TRBJ1-5; 9 bases line up with TRBD1. The CDR3 contains 18 residues. The J segment lost 6 bases and the V segment lost 2 bases, leaving 14 bases of the junction unmatched. Germline-derived CDR1 and CDR2 are MNHEY and SVGEGT. The CDR3 is CASSYQTGTGFLGQPQHF. In DNA, the CDR3 is TGTGCCAGCAGTTACCAAACCGGGACAGGGTTTCTAGGTCAGCCCCAGCATTTT.

In nucleotides, the CDR3 is TGTGCCACCAGCAGGACAGGAGTTACCGGGGAGCTGTTTTTT. Protein: CATSRTGVTGELFF. V gene TRBV15 combines with J gene TRBJ2-2; D may be TRBD1 (6 bases). Germline values: CDR1 LNHNV, CDR2 YYDKDF (reference sequence). V was cut by 3 bases and J by 5 bases, with 10 bases left in between. The CDR3 extends over 14 amino acids.